The 24 T cell receptor beta chains presented below share a single source sample, sequenced in a study of PD-L1 blockade in urothelial cancer. Time point reported: peripheral blood 6 weeks after treatment start. Sequencing used immunoSEQ multiplex PCR; TCRdb keeps in-frame clones, though not all of them. The profile covers tens of thousands of clones, with approximately 90% appearing a single time and roughly 2.5% taken by the ten largest. The material was PBMCs, obtained around atezolizumab (anti-PD-L1) treatment. These receptors all come from a man aged 55-75 years with urothelial cancer.

The chain joins TRBV4-1 to TRBJ2-5; D is possibly TRBD2 (6 bases). The CDR3 loop spans 15 amino acids. The V end was cut by 0 bases, the J end by 5 bases, with 13 bases between. CDR1 and CDR2 (germline): MGHRA, YSYEKL. The CDR3, as DNA: TGCGCCAGCAGCCAAGAGGACACTAGCTTGGAGACCCAGTACTTC. Protein sequence: CASSQEDTSLETQYF.

This CDR3 is CASSLSGQGKNQPQHF. CDR3 nucleotide sequence: TGTGCCAGCAGTTTATCGGGGCAGGGGAAGAATCAGCCCCAGCATTTT. The rearrangement uses TRBV28 and TRBJ1-5; D perhaps matches TRBD1 (6 bases). Germline CDR1 reads MDHEN; CDR2 reads SYDVKM. The V end was cut by 1 base, the J end by 4 bases, with 14 bases between. The CDR3 has 16 amino acids.

V usage is TRBV7-9 and J usage is TRBJ1-3; D might be TRBD1 (5 bases). Trimming removed 3 bases from V and 2 bases from J, with 14 bases in between. CDR3 size: 16 residues. Germline V lookup: CDR1 SEHNR, CDR2 FQNEAQ (reference sequence). The DNA for the CDR3 is TGTGCCAGCAGCTTCATTACCGGGGGTGCTGGAAACACCATATATTTT. Its protein is CASSFITGGAGNTIYF.

The chain is built from TRBV9 and TRBJ2-5; perhaps TRBD2 as D (5 bases). Germline V lookup: CDR1 SGDLS, CDR2 YYNGEE. The CDR3 is 14 residues long. The germline V and J ends were trimmed by 0 bases and 4 bases, with 10 bases remaining between them. The CDR3 DNA follows: TGTGCCAGCAGCGTAGATGAGGGCCCAGAGACCCAGTACTTC. This translates into CASSVDEGPETQYF. Full variable domain (outside the CDR3, taken from reference TRBV9 and TRBJ2-5): DSGVTQTPKHLITATGQRVTLRCSPRSGDLSVYWYQQSLDQGLQFLIQYYNGEERAKGNILERFSAQQFPDLHSELNLSSLELGDSALYFCASSVDEGPETQYFGPGTRLLVL.

This clone was recorded once. J is TRBJ2-7 and V is TRBV30, with 10 bases identical to TRBD2. Germline-derived CDR1 and CDR2 are GTSNPN and SVGIG (reference sequence). The CDR3 has 15 amino acids. With 5 bases clipped from V and 10 bases from J, the junction kept 17 bases outside the gene matches. In DNA form, the CDR3 reads TGTGCCTGGGGCGCCCCCTCGATAGCGGGGGGACGCCAGTACTTC. Translation: CAWGAPSIAGGRQYF.

The CDR3 nucleotides are TGTGCCAGCAGTGCGGGCACGGGGGGTTCCTATGGCTACACCTTC. Its translation: CASSAGTGGSYGYTF. This chain joins TRBV6-1 and TRBJ1-2; D perhaps matches TRBD1 (5 bases). Germline V CDR1 and CDR2: MNHNS, SASEGT. The CDR3 runs 15 residues. Trimming pared 4 bases from V and 4 bases from J, leaving 16 bases between.

This chain links TRBV28 with TRBJ2-7; 10 nucleotides line up with TRBD1. V lost 5 bases and J lost 5; bases outside the gene matches: 9. Germline V gene data show CDR1 as MDHEN and CDR2 as SYDVKM. This CDR3 region has 15 residues. The CDR3 region is CASSPPETGGDEQYF. CDR3 coding DNA: TGTGCCAGCAGTCCTCCGGAGACAGGGGGCGACGAGCAGTACTTC. Based on the CDR3 plus reference TRBV28 and TRBJ2-7, the full variable domain is DVKVTQSSRYLVKRTGEKVFLECVQDMDHENMFWYRQDPGLGLRLIYFSYDVKMKEKGDIPEGYSVSREKKERFSLILESASTNQTSMYLCASSPPETGGDEQYFGPGTRLTVT.

The rearrangement uses TRBV4-3 and TRBJ2-3, with a weak D call TRBD2 (5 bases). Deletions cut 0 bases from V and 3 bases from J, with 13 bases between. In germline, CDR1 is LGHNA, CDR2 YSLEER. This CDR3 contains 16 residues. CDR3 amino acids: CASSQDRGLITDTQYF. CDR3 in DNA: TGCGCCAGCAGCCAAGACAGAGGACTGATAACAGATACGCAGTATTTT.

This chain uses TRBV5-4 with TRBJ2-7; TRBD1 aligns across 10 bases. This CDR3 is built from 15 residues. V lost 0 bases to trimming and J lost 6 bases; unmatched junction nucleotides: 6. In germline, CDR1 is SGHNT, CDR2 YYREEE (reference sequence). CDR3 bases: TGTGCCAGCAGCTTGGTAGGGACAGGGGTCTCCGAGCAGTACTTC. Protein: CASSLVGTGVSEQYF.

Here the CDR3 DNA reads TGTGCCATCAGACAGGACTACGAGCAGTACTTC. It translates to CAIRQDYEQYF. The chain recombines TRBV10-3 with TRBJ2-7; D may be TRBD1 (5 bases). The CDR3 is 11 amino acids. Germline V gives CDR1 ENHRY, CDR2 SYGVKD. Trimming shortened V by 6 bases and J by 3 bases, and 6 bases separated the two germline ends.

CDR3 in amino acids: CASSQEVFSGAGELFF. CDR3 in DNA: TGCGCCAGCAGCCAAGAAGTTTTCTCGGGGGCCGGGGAGCTGTTTTTT. V is TRBV4-3 and J is TRBJ2-2; TRBD2 is a possible D gene (6 bases). The V end was cut by 0 bases, the J end by 6 bases, with 14 bases between. CDR1 is LGHNA and CDR2 is YSLEER in the germline V gene. The length of the CDR3 is 16 residues.

The chain uses TRBV9 and TRBJ2-1; 8 bases agree with TRBD1. Germline V CDR1 and CDR2: SGDLS, YYNGEE. V lost 0 bases to trimming and J lost 7 bases; unmatched junction nucleotides: 15. This CDR3 is built from 18 residues. This CDR3 reads CASSVATGGQGLLNEQFF. The CDR3 DNA reads as TGTGCCAGCAGCGTAGCTACTGGCGGACAGGGACTTCTGAATGAGCAGTTCTTC.

The gene calls are TRBV2 and TRBJ2-7; no firm D call. The length of the CDR3 is 14 residues. Looked up from germline, CDR1 is SNHLY and CDR2 is FYNNEI. V was cut by 4 bases and J by 0 bases, with 10 bases left in between. CDR3 loop: CASSALTTSYEQYF. The CDR3, as DNA: TGTGCCAGCAGTGCCCTTACTACCTCCTACGAGCAGTACTTC.

This rearrangement joins TRBV5-1 to TRBJ2-3; D ambiguous. The CDR3 is 16 amino acids. Trimming took off 0 bases at V and 0 bases at J, with 11 bases between the two ends. The V gene's germline CDR1 is SGHRS and CDR2 YFSETQ. The CDR3 protein is CASSLGGGTSTDTQYF. DNA for the CDR3: TGCGCCAGCAGCTTGGGAGGCGGAACTAGCACAGATACGCAGTATTTT.

The chain joins TRBV29-1 to TRBJ1-5, with D uncertain. The CDR3 spans 14 residues. Germline loops: CDR1 SQVTM, CDR2 ANQGSEA. V lost 4 bases to trimming and J lost 2 bases, with 12 bases between them. CDR3 in DNA: TGCAGCGTTGCGGGGTCTGCAGGCAATCAGCCCCAGCATTTT. Translated: CSVAGSAGNQPQHF.

The rearrangement links TRBV10-1 to TRBJ2-3; TRBD2 agrees at 7 bases. The CDR3 is 14 amino acids. Germline V gene sequence: CDR1 WNHNN, CDR2 SYGVQD (reference sequence). The trim removed 3 bases at V and 7 bases at J, leaving 7 bases unmatched. The CDR3 DNA reads as TGCGCCAGCAGTGACGGCGGGAGTAAAAATACGCAGTATTTT. Translation: CASSDGGSKNTQYF.

V and J are TRBV19 and TRBJ2-5; 13 nucleotides line up with TRBD2. The CDR3 has 15 residues. V dropped 5 bases and J dropped 2; count of bases not matched to a gene: 2. CDR1 and CDR2 from the germline V gene are LNHDA and SQIVND (reference sequence). Here the CDR3 DNA reads TGTGCCAGTAGTCCGACTAGCGGGAGGCAAGAGACCCAGTACTTC. It codes for CASSPTSGRQETQYF.

The J gene is TRBJ2-3, the V gene TRBV5-1; tentative D call: TRBD2 (5 bases). The CDR3 length is 16 residues. Germline loops: CDR1 SGHRS, CDR2 YFSETQ. V lost 4 bases and J lost 0, with 15 bases in between. DNA of the CDR3: TGCGCCAGCAGCGCGGAAGGTCGGGGAAGCACAGATACGCAGTATTTT. It codes for CASSAEGRGSTDTQYF.

The chain recombines TRBV19 with TRBJ2-7; 11 nucleotides agree with TRBD1. The CDR3 runs to 16 residues. Germline V CDR1 and CDR2: LNHDA, SQIVND (reference sequence). V lost 4 bases to trimming and J lost 1 base; unmatched junction nucleotides: 6. The CDR3 DNA sequence: TGTGCCAGTAGTACACATGGGACAGGGGGTTCCTACGAGCAGTACTTC. Protein sequence: CASSTHGTGGSYEQYF.

The V gene is TRBV4-1, the J gene TRBJ2-2, with TRBD2 matching over 11 bases. V gave up 1 base and J gave up 7 bases; unmatched junction bases: 5. This CDR3 has 16 residues. Germline V gene sequence: CDR1 MGHRA, CDR2 YSYEKL. The DNA for the CDR3 is TGCGCCAGCAGCCAAGTAGCGGGAGGGAGGAACGGGGAGCTGTTTTTT. Translation: CASSQVAGGRNGELFF.

This sequence joins TRBV12-5 and TRBJ2-2; D possibly corresponds to TRBD1 (5 bases). Germline assignment: CDR1 LGHNT and CDR2 FRNRAP. V was pared by 5 bases and J by 7 bases, with 11 bases between. CDR3 length: 13 amino acids. CDR3 amino acids: CASGLRVNGELFF. CDR3 nucleotide sequence: TGTGCTAGTGGTCTCAGGGTTAACGGGGAGCTGTTTTTT. The full variable domain, with the rest looked up from reference TRBV12-5 and TRBJ2-2, is DARVTQTPRHKVTEMGQEVTMRCQPILGHNTVFWYRQTMMQGLELLAYFRNRAPLDDSGMPKDRFSAEMPDATLATLKIQPSEPRDSAVYFCASGLRVNGELFFGEGSRLTVL.

The chain recombines TRBV2 with TRBJ2-7; TRBD1 matches at 7 bases. The CDR3 contains 14 residues. In germline, CDR1 is SNHLY, CDR2 FYNNEI. V trimming: 6 bases; J trimming: 3 bases; junction bases outside the gene matches: 8. Here the CDR3 reads CASSRQGGGYEQYF. Here the CDR3 DNA reads TGTGCCAGCAGCCGACAGGGTGGTGGCTACGAGCAGTACTTC.

The rearrangement joins TRBV6-5 to TRBJ2-3; D may be TRBD1 (6 bases). The germline V gene encodes CDR1 MNHEY and CDR2 SVGAGI. V was pared by 6 bases and J by 3 bases, with 7 bases between. The CDR3 has 12 residues. The CDR3 sequence: CASRRGTDTQYF. Written as DNA, the CDR3 is TGTGCCAGCAGGAGGGGGACAGATACGCAGTATTTT.

This clone was seen a handful of times. The rearrangement uses TRBV19 and TRBJ2-6, with no clear D. V was cut by 0 bases and J by 0 bases, with 3 bases left in between. The CDR3 consists of 15 residues. Germline assignment: CDR1 LNHDA and CDR2 SQIVND (reference sequence). The CDR3 spells CASSIDYSGANVLTF. For the CDR3, the DNA is TGTGCCAGTAGTATAGACTACTCTGGGGCCAACGTCCTGACTTTC. The variable domain in full, with the rest retrieved from reference TRBV19 and TRBJ2-6, is DGGITQSPKYLFRKEGQNVTLSCEQNLNHDAMYWYRQDPGQGLRLIYYSQIVNDFQKGDIAEGYSVSREKKESFPLTVTSAQKNPTAFYLCASSIDYSGANVLTFGAGSRLTVL.